This T cell receptor beta chain was observed in a study of CD8 T cells in Susac syndrome. Study-level points and caveats: The study's TCR sequencing and HLA analysis drew on a certain number of individuals. That number was acknowledged as relatively small.

RNA, at 0.5 to 1 ug, was reverse transcribed with random hexamers. MiXCR, applied by TCRdb to the immunoSEQ multiplex PCR reads, yields one record per CDR3 protein. The table records some 300,000 distinct CDR3 sequences, approximately 85% of them present only once. Trimming removed 8 bases from V and 4 bases from J; junction bases left unmatched: 10. CDR1 SQVTM and CDR2 ANQGSEA come from the germline V gene. The CDR3 has 15 residues. This clonotype was observed a single time. Its antigen remains unidentified. The authors negatively isolated CD8+ and CD4+ T cells and FACS-enriched TEMRA cells. The source of this sequence is a human donor with multiple sclerosis. The sample consisted of CD8+ T cells from PBMCs. The V call is TRBV29-1, the J call TRBJ2-7; 14 nucleotides match TRBD2. The CDR3 is CSTAGGLAGGYEQYF. CDR3 bases: TGCAGCACTGCGGGTGGACTAGCGGGAGGATACGAGCAGTACTTC.